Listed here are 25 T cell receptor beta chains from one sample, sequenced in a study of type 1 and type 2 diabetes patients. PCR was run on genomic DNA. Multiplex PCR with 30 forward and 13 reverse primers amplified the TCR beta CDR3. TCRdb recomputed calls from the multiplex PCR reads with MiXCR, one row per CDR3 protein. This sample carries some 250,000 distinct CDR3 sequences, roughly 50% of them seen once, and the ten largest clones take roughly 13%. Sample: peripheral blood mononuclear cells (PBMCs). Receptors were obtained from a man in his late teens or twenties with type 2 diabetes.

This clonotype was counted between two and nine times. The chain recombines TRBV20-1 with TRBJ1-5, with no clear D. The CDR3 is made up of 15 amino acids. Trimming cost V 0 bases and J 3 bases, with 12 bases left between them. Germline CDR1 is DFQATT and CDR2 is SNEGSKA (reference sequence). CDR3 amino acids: CSAREPGRVNQPQHF. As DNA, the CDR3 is TGCAGTGCTAGAGAACCCGGGAGGGTCAATCAGCCCCAGCATTTT.

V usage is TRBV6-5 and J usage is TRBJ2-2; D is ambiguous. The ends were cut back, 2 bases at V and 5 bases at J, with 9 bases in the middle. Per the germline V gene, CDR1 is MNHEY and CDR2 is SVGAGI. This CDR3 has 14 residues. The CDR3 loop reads CASSYRRKTGELFF. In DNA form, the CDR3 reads TGTGCCAGCAGTTACAGACGGAAAACCGGGGAGCTGTTTTTT.

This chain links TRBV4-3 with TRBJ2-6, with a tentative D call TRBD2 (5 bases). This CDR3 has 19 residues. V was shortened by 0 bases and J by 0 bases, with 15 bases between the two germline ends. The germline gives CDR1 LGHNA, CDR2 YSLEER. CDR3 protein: CASSQDMISGSSGANVLTF. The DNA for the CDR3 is TGCGCCAGCAGCCAAGATATGATTAGTGGGAGCTCTGGGGCCAACGTCCTGACTTTC.

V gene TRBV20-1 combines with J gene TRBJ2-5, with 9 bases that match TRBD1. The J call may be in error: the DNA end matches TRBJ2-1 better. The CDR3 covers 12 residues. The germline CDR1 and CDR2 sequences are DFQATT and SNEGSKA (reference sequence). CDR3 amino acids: CSAERQGDEQFF. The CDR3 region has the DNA TGCAGTGCGGAAAGACAGGGGGATGAGCAGTTCTTC.

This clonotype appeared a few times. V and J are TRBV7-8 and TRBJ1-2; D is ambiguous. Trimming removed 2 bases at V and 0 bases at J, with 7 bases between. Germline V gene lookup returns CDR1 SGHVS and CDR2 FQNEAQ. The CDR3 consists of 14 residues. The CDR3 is CASSLTSSNYGYTF. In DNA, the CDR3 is TGTGCCAGCAGCTTAACCAGTTCTAACTATGGCTACACCTTC. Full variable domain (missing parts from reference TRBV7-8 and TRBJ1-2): GAGVSQSPRYKVAKRGQDVALRCDPISGHVSLFWYQQALGQGPEFLTYFQNEAQLDKSGLPSDRFFAERPEGSVSTLKIQRTQQEDSAVYLCASSLTSSNYGYTFGSGTRLTVV.

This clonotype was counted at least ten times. CDR3 nucleotides: TGTGCCATCCAACTACGGGGGGGCACTGGGGCCAACGTCCTGACTTTC. Protein: CAIQLRGGTGANVLTF. This chain joins TRBV2 and TRBJ2-6; 8 bases agree with TRBD2. This CDR3 has 16 amino acids. Germline V gives CDR1 SNHLY, CDR2 FYNNEI. J lost 2 bases, V lost 10 bases, and 10 bases had no gene match.

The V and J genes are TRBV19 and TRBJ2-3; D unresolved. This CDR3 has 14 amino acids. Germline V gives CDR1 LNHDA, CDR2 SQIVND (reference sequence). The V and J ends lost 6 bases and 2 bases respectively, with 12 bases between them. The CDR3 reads CASRTRGDTDTQYF. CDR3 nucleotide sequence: TGTGCCAGTAGGACCCGTGGGGACACAGATACGCAGTATTTT. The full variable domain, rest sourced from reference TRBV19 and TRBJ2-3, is DGGITQSPKYLFRKEGQNVTLSCEQNLNHDAMYWYRQDPGQGLRLIYYSQIVNDFQKGDIAEGYSVSREKKESFPLTVTSAQKNPTAFYLCASRTRGDTDTQYFGPGTRLTVL.

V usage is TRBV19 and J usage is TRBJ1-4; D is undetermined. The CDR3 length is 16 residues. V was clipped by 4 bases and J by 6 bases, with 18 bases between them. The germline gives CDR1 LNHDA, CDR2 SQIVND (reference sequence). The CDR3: CASSRSRYRFDEKLFF. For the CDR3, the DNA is TGTGCCAGTAGTAGGTCTCGGTATCGTTTCGATGAAAAACTGTTTTTT.

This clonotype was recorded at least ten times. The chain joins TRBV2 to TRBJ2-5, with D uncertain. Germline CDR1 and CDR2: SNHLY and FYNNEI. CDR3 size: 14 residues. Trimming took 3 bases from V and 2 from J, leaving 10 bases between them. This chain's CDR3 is CASSEDRRQETQYF. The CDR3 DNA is TGTGCCAGCAGTGAGGACCGACGTCAAGAGACCCAGTACTTC.

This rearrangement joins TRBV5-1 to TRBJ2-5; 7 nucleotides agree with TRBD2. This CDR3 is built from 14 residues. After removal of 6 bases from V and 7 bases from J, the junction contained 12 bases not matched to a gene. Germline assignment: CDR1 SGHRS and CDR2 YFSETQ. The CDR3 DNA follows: TGCGCCAGCACATGGGGGAGGGAAAGCGGGACCCAGTACTTC. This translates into CASTWGRESGTQYF.

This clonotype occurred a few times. The CDR3 DNA reads as TGTGCCAACACTTCCGTCCCACCGGGGACAGGACACCCCGAGCAGTACTTC. Amino acids: CANTSVPPGTGHPEQYF. J is TRBJ2-7 and V is TRBV19; TRBD1 matches at 8 bases. V shed 10 bases, J shed 6 bases, and the junction held 23 bases outside the gene matches. The CDR3 spans 17 residues. CDR1 LNHDA and CDR2 SQIVND come from the germline V gene (reference sequence).

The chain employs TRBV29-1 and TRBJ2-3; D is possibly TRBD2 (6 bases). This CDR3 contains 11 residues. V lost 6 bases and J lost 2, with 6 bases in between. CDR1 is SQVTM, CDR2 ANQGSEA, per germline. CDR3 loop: CSVDYTDTQYF. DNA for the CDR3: TGCAGCGTGGACTACACAGATACGCAGTATTTT.

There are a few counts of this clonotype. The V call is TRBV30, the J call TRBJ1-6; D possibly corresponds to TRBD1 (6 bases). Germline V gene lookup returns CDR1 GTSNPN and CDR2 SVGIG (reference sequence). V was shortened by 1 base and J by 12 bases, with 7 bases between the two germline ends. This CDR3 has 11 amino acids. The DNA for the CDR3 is TGTGCCTGGAGTGGGGGACAACCCCTCCACTTT. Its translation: CAWSGGQPLHF.

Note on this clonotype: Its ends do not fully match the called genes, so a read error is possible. CDR3 nucleotides: TGTGCCACCAGTGATTCCCTGGGAGCGAGGCACGAGCAGTACTTC. Protein sequence: CATSDSLGARHEQYF. J is TRBJ2-5 and V is TRBV2; D may be TRBD2 (5 bases). The DNA matches TRBJ2-7 better at its end, which makes the J call doubtful. CDR1 and CDR2 (germline): SNHLY, FYNNEI. The CDR3 totals 15 residues.

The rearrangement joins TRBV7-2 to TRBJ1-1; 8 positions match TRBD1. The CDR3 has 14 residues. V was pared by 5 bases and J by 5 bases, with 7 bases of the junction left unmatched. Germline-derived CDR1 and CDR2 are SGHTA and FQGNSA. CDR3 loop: CASSRTGTRTEAFF. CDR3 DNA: TGTGCCAGCAGCCGGACAGGGACTCGTACTGAAGCTTTCTTT.

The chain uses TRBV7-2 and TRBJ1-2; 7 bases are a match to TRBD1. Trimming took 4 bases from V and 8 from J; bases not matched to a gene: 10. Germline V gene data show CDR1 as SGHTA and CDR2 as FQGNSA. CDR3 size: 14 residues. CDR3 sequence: CASSSGTAPLGYTF. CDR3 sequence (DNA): TGTGCCAGCAGCTCCGGGACAGCTCCTTTAGGCTACACCTTC.

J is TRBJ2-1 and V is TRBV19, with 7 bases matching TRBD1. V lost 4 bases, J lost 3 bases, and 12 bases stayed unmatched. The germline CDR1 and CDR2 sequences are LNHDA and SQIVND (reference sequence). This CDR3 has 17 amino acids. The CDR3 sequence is CASSTTGRGYGYNEQFF. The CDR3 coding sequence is TGTGCCAGTAGTACGACAGGGAGAGGGTACGGCTACAATGAGCAGTTCTTC. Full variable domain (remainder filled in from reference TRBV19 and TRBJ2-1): DGGITQSPKYLFRKEGQNVTLSCEQNLNHDAMYWYRQDPGQGLRLIYYSQIVNDFQKGDIAEGYSVSREKKESFPLTVTSAQKNPTAFYLCASSTTGRGYGYNEQFFGPGTRLTVL.

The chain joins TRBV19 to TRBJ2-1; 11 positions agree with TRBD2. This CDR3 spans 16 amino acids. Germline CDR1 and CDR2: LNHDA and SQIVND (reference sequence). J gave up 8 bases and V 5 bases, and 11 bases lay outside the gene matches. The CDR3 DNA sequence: TGTGCCAGTAGTGCCCCACTAGCGGGAGTAAAGGATGAGCAGTTCTTC. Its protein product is CASSAPLAGVKDEQFF.

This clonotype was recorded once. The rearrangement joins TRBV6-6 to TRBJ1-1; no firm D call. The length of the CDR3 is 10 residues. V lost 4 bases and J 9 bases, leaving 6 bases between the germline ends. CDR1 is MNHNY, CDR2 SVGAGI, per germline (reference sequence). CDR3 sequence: CASSLSKAFF. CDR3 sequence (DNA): TGTGCCAGCAGTTTATCGAAAGCTTTCTTT.

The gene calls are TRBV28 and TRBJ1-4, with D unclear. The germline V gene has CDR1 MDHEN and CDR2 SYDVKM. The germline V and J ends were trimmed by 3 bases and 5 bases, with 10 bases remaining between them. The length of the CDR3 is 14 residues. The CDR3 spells CASSFTKSNEKLFF. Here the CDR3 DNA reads TGTGCCAGCAGTTTTACAAAGTCCAATGAAAAACTGTTTTTT.

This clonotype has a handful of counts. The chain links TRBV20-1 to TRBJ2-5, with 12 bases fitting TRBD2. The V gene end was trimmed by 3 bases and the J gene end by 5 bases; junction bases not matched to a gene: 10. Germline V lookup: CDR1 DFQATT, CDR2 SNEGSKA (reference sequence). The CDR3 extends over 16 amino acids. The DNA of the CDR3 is TGCAGTGCTAGGGATTCTAGCGGGGGGGCCAGGGAGACCCAGTACTTC. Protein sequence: CSARDSSGGARETQYF.

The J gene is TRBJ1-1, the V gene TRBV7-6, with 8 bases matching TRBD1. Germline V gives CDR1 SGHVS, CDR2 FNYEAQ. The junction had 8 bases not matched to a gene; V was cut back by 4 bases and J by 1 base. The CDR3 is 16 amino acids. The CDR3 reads CASSSPWTGTNTEAFF. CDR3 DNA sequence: TGTGCCAGCAGCTCCCCCTGGACAGGGACGAACACTGAAGCTTTCTTT.

CDR3: CASRVRTFQETQYF. CDR3 in DNA: TGTGCCAGCAGGGTCCGGACTTTCCAAGAGACCCAGTACTTC. The chain combines TRBV5-5 with TRBJ2-5; possibly TRBD2 for D (5 bases). V lost 5 bases and J lost 1, with 12 bases in between. CDR1 and CDR2 (germline): SGHKS, YYEKEE (reference sequence). The CDR3 is 14 amino acids.

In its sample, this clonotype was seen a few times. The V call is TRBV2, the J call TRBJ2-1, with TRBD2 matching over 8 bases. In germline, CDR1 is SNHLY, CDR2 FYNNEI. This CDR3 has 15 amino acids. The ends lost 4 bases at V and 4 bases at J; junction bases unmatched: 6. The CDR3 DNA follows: TGTGCCAGCAGTGTAGGGATAGCGGGATACAATGAGCAGTTCTTC. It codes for CASSVGIAGYNEQFF.

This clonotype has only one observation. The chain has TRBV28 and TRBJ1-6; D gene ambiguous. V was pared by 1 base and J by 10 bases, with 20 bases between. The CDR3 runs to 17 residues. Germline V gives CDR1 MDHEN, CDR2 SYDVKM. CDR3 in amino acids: CASSLLPPGLGSSPLHF. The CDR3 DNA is TGTGCCAGCAGTTTATTACCCCCCGGGTTGGGTTCGTCACCCCTCCACTTT.